The 27 T cell receptor beta chains below all came from one sample that was sequenced in a study of beta chain features in type 1 diabetes. General observations from the study: Type 1 diabetes patients had moderately but significantly shorter TCRB CDR3s in all four CD4+ subsets.

Reverse transcription of all isolated RNA meant that expressed TCRB transcripts were sequenced. Profiling relied on immunoSEQ multiplex PCR, and the TCRdb table lists in-frame clones only, not all of them. This table holds 330,000 or so clones, about 12% found once. Their antigen targets remain unknown. Source material: naive CD4+ T cells from blood. The receptors were gathered from a woman younger than 30 with type 1 diabetes.

CDR3 residues: CASSLRLAEQYF. The CDR3 nucleotides are TGTGCCAGCAGCTTAAGATTAGCCGAGCAGTACTTC. V and J are TRBV13 and TRBJ2-7; D remains ambiguous. CDR1 is PRHDT, CDR2 FYEKMQ, per germline (reference sequence). CDR3 length: 12 amino acids. V was clipped by 2 bases and J by 6 bases, with 8 bases between them.

DNA of the CDR3: TGTGCCAGCATCGATAGCGGGAGGAGGGGCACCGGGGAGCTGTTTTTT. Its translation: CASIDSGRRGTGELFF. The rearrangement links TRBV7-2 to TRBJ2-2; 10 bases map to TRBD2. V was pared by 7 bases and J by 4 bases, with 9 bases of the junction left unmatched. Germline CDR1 and CDR2: SGHTA and FQGNSA. The CDR3 spans 16 residues.

This chain connects TRBV29-1 to TRBJ1-4; a possible D gene is TRBD1 (5 bases). Trimming removed 6 bases from V and 7 bases from J, with 15 bases in between. Per germline, CDR1 SQVTM and CDR2 ANQGSEA. CDR3 length: 13 amino acids. The CDR3 DNA follows: TGCAGCGTCCTGACGGGGGAGGGTGAAAAACTGTTTTTT. Its protein product is CSVLTGEGEKLFF.

This clone was recorded a few times. V gene TRBV2 combines with J gene TRBJ2-1; D is undetermined. The ends were cut back, 3 bases at V and 6 bases at J, with 9 bases in the middle. The CDR3 covers 13 residues. Germline V gene data show CDR1 as SNHLY and CDR2 as FYNNEI. As DNA, the CDR3 is TGTGCCAGCAGTGATGAGTCCCGCAATGAGCAGTTCTTC. This gives the protein CASSDESRNEQFF.

This clone came up a few times. The CDR3 sequence: CASSLGLANEQFF. Here the CDR3 DNA reads TGTGCCAGCAGCTTGGGACTAGCGAATGAGCAGTTCTTC. This chain links TRBV5-4 with TRBJ2-1; 8 bases line up with TRBD2. This CDR3 has 13 amino acids. Germline V gene data show CDR1 as SGHNT and CDR2 as YYREEE (reference sequence). The trim removed 0 bases at V and 7 bases at J, leaving 0 bases unmatched.

This clone was seen a few times. The chain couples TRBV19 to TRBJ2-1, with TRBD2 identical over 10 bases. Trimming took 7 bases from V and 9 from J; bases not matched to a gene: 9. The CDR3 runs 14 residues. CDR1 is LNHDA and CDR2 is SQIVND in the germline V gene (reference sequence). CDR3 DNA sequence: TGTGCCAGTACCCCACAGCGGGGGGGCGCTGAGCAGTTCTTC. Its translation is CASTPQRGGAEQFF.

The table lists this clone with a few counts. A read error may produce the germline difference seen at one junction end. The genes are TRBV4-1 and TRBJ1-5; possible D gene TRBD1, 6 bases. CDR3 length equals 17 residues. Germline V gene lookup returns CDR1 MGHRA and CDR2 YSYEKL. The chain's CDR3 is CASSQDEQGRRNQPQHF. In DNA, the CDR3 is TGCGCCAGCAGTCAAGATGAGCAGGGGAGACGCAATCAGCCCCAGCATTTT.

V and J are TRBV10-3 and TRBJ2-7, with 9 bases aligning to TRBD2. The V and J ends lost 5 bases and 6 bases, in that order; junction bases with no gene match: 5. This CDR3 spans 13 amino acids. Germline values: CDR1 ENHRY, CDR2 SYGVKD. The CDR3 is CAISLAGAPEQYF. For the CDR3, the DNA is TGTGCCATCAGTTTAGCGGGAGCGCCCGAGCAGTACTTC.

V and J are TRBV30 and TRBJ1-4, with 9 bases fitting TRBD1. The CDR3 contains 13 residues. The junction had 2 bases not matched to a gene; V was cut back by 4 bases and J by 5 bases. CDR1 and CDR2 from the germline V gene are GTSNPN and SVGIG (reference sequence). The CDR3 is CAWTQGANEKLFF. Here the CDR3 DNA reads TGTGCCTGGACACAGGGGGCGAATGAAAAACTGTTTTTT.

This clone was recorded a few times. Other DNA sequences in the same sample also yield this CDR3. The V gene is TRBV7-9, the J gene TRBJ1-1; TRBD1 is a possible D gene (6 bases). The CDR3 length is 14 residues. Per germline, CDR1 SEHNR and CDR2 FQNEAQ (reference sequence). The V end was cut by 3 bases, the J end by 2 bases, with 10 bases between. The DNA for the CDR3 is TGTGCCAGCAGCTTGGGACAATCAAACACTGAAGCTTTCTTT. Its translation is CASSLGQSNTEAFF.

The chain uses TRBV10-3 and TRBJ1-2, with D perhaps matching TRBD1 (5 bases). Trimming shortened V by 10 bases and J by 0 bases, and 9 bases separated the two germline ends. Germline V gene data show CDR1 as ENHRY and CDR2 as SYGVKD. There are 12 residues in the CDR3. CDR3 protein: CATATANYGYTF. CDR3 bases: TGTGCCACCGCGACAGCTAACTATGGCTACACCTTC.

The genes are TRBV4-1 and TRBJ2-7, with D uncertain. The CDR3 has 14 residues. Germline CDR1 and CDR2: MGHRA and YSYEKL. Trimming removed 0 bases at V and 0 bases at J, with 6 bases between. The CDR3 DNA reads TGCGCCAGCAGCCAAGAAGCCGGCTCCTACGAGCAGTACTTC. Translated: CASSQEAGSYEQYF.

For this clone: This CDR3 is also generated by other DNA sequences in the sample. The J gene is TRBJ2-7, the V gene TRBV11-2, with 8 bases fitting TRBD1. CDR3 length: 13 amino acids. Germline CDR1 is SGHAT and CDR2 is FQNNGV. Losses at the gene ends were 5 bases for V and 3 bases for J; bases not matched to a gene: 3. The CDR3 loop is CASSLDRGYEQYF. The CDR3 DNA follows: TGTGCCAGCAGCCTCGACAGGGGCTACGAGCAGTACTTC.

This clone has just a few counts. The chain has TRBV11-2 and TRBJ2-7; D gene uncertain. This CDR3 has 12 amino acids. The germline V and J ends were trimmed by 5 bases and 6 bases, with 11 bases remaining between them. Germline V lookup: CDR1 SGHAT, CDR2 FQNNGV. The CDR3 DNA is TGTGCCAGCAGCCCTAGTGTTCCCGAGCAGTACTTC. Translated: CASSPSVPEQYF.

The chain recombines TRBV5-6 with TRBJ1-1; TRBD1 might be the D (5 bases). Germline assignment: CDR1 SGHDT and CDR2 YYEEEE. This CDR3 contains 15 residues. V was shortened by 0 bases and J by 6 bases, with 15 bases between the two germline ends. The DNA of the CDR3 is TGTGCCAGCAGCTTGGGAGGGGCAGGAGGGGCTGAAGCTTTCTTT. This translates into CASSLGGAGGAEAFF.

This sequence joins TRBV6-5 and TRBJ2-7, with D maybe TRBD1 (6 bases). V gave up 4 bases and J gave up 3 bases, with 16 bases separating them. Germline lookup yields CDR1 MNHEY and CDR2 SVGAGI. There are 15 residues in the CDR3. CDR3 DNA sequence: TGTGCCAGCAGTTTTTTCCTCGGACAGAGCTACGAGCAGTACTTC. It translates to CASSFFLGQSYEQYF.

The chain carries TRBV7-8 and TRBJ1-2; tentatively, D is TRBD1 (6 bases). Trimming took 5 bases from V and 8 from J, leaving 21 bases between them. The CDR3 covers 15 residues. In germline, CDR1 is SGHVS, CDR2 FQNEAQ. CDR3 sequence reads: CASSTRSTGKGGYTF. In nucleotides, the CDR3 is TGTGCCAGCAGCACGCGATCTACAGGGAAGGGAGGCTACACCTTC.

The rearrangement joins TRBV6-5 to TRBJ2-1, with D possibly TRBD2 on 5 matching bases. Germline values: CDR1 MNHEY, CDR2 SVGAGI. V was cut by 4 bases and J by 5 bases, with 18 bases left in between. CDR3 length: 16 amino acids. The CDR3 sequence: CASSSPSLSGNNEQFF. The CDR3 region has the DNA TGTGCCAGCAGTTCCCCTAGCCTCTCGGGGAACAATGAGCAGTTCTTC.

The chain uses TRBV28 and TRBJ2-7; 11 positions match TRBD1. Germline trimming cut 6 bases from V and 6 bases from J; bases unmatched to any gene: 7. Germline V gives CDR1 MDHEN, CDR2 SYDVKM. The CDR3 sequence is 14 residues long. The CDR3: CASRELGTGGEQYF. CDR3 DNA: TGTGCCAGCAGAGAGCTCGGGACAGGGGGCGAGCAGTACTTC. Full variable domain (remainder filled in from reference TRBV28 and TRBJ2-7): DVKVTQSSRYLVKRTGEKVFLECVQDMDHENMFWYRQDPGLGLRLIYFSYDVKMKEKGDIPEGYSVSREKKERFSLILESASTNQTSMYLCASRELGTGGEQYFGPGTRLTVT.

The chain has TRBV4-3 and TRBJ2-5, with TRBD1 as a possible D gene (6 bases). The germline V and J ends were trimmed by 2 bases and 5 bases, with 9 bases remaining between them. The CDR3 length is 13 residues. CDR1 LGHNA and CDR2 YSLEER come from the germline V gene. CDR3 in amino acids: CASSQFQGETQYF. In DNA form, the CDR3 reads TGCGCCAGCAGCCAATTCCAGGGGGAGACCCAGTACTTC.

The chain recombines TRBV5-6 with TRBJ1-5; D gene uncertain. CDR3 length equals 17 residues. CDR1 and CDR2 from the germline V gene are SGHDT and YYEEEE. V lost 1 base and J lost 0, with 14 bases in between. CDR3 region: CASSLRGFSHSNQPQHF. CDR3 sequence (DNA): TGTGCCAGCAGCTTGCGCGGTTTTAGCCATAGCAATCAGCCCCAGCATTTT.

In this sample, this clone turned up a few times. The chain couples TRBV5-1 to TRBJ2-2; D unclear. This CDR3 has 13 amino acids. Trimming pared 7 bases from V and 2 bases from J, leaving 9 bases between. Germline V gene data show CDR1 as SGHRS and CDR2 as YFSETQ. This chain's CDR3 is CASRVPNTGELFF. CDR3 in DNA: TGCGCCAGCCGGGTTCCAAACACCGGGGAGCTGTTTTTT. The full variable domain, its missing parts supplied by reference TRBV5-1 and TRBJ2-2, is KAGVTQTPRYLIKTRGQQVTLSCSPISGHRSVSWYQQTPGQGLQFLFEYFSETQRNKGNFPGRFSGRQFSNSRSEMNVSTLELGDSALYLCASRVPNTGELFFGEGSRLTVL.

The V call is TRBV7-3, the J call TRBJ2-7; tentatively, D is TRBD2 (5 bases). The CDR3 spans 13 residues. Germline CDR1 and CDR2: SGHTA and FQGTGA. Trimming cost V 3 bases and J 2 bases, with 8 bases left between them. CDR3 bases: TGTGCCAGCAGCTTGGAGGTAGCCTACGAGCAGTACTTC. Protein sequence: CASSLEVAYEQYF.

This clone has more than one count but fewer than ten. The chain couples TRBV7-2 to TRBJ2-1; 7 bases agree with TRBD1. CDR3 length equals 14 residues. Germline CDR1 SGHTA, CDR2 FQGNSA. J was trimmed by 9 bases and V by 1 base; bases with no gene match: 6. CDR3: CASSLGRGQGEQFF. In nucleotides, the CDR3 is TGTGCCAGCAGCTTAGGAAGGGGGCAGGGTGAGCAGTTCTTC.

This clone was seen a few times. This chain uses TRBV5-6 with TRBJ1-5, with TRBD1 matching 8 bases. Trimming removed 4 bases from V and 7 bases from J; junction bases left unmatched: 7. The CDR3 length is 14 residues. The germline V gene encodes CDR1 SGHDT and CDR2 YYEEEE. CDR3 sequence: CASSVDRGGQPQHF. The CDR3 nucleotides read TGTGCCAGCAGCGTCGACAGGGGAGGACAGCCCCAGCATTTT.

The sample holds a few counts of this clone. The chain employs TRBV30 and TRBJ1-2, with D perhaps TRBD1 (6 bases). V lost 5 bases and J 8 bases, leaving 18 bases between the germline ends. The CDR3 is 13 residues long. Per germline, CDR1 GTSNPN and CDR2 SVGIG (reference sequence). Here the CDR3 DNA reads TGTGCCTGGGGGGATACAGGGACGGGAGGCTACACCTTC. It is translated as CAWGDTGTGGYTF.

V gene TRBV7-9 combines with J gene TRBJ1-2; TRBD1 matches 8 bases. Germline-derived CDR1 and CDR2 are SEHNR and FQNEAQ (reference sequence). J lost 4 bases, V lost 5 bases, and 12 bases had no gene match. The CDR3 is made up of 16 amino acids. The CDR3, as DNA: TGTGCCAGCAGCCGCCGGGAGGACAGGGAGGGCTATGGCTACACCTTC. It yields the protein CASSRREDREGYGYTF.